Presented here are 32 T cell receptor beta chains from one specimen sequenced in a study of vaccination effects on CD4 cells after COVID-19. No antigen is known for these receptors. The method was immunoSEQ multiplex PCR; TCRdb's version includes in-frame clones alone and lacks a portion of them. Of around 71,000 clones in the sample, over 65% were seen once. Antigen-specific CD4+ T cells were first expanded with viral peptide pools by the ViraFEST assay and only then sequenced. Cells that had been cultured for 10 days were the source of isolated CD4+ T cells. None of these healthy vaccinees had been infected with SARS-CoV-2 before vaccination. The sample consisted of CD4+ T cells from PBMCs cultured with HCoV-OC43 spike peptides, taken before COVID-19 vaccination. Subset meaning: HCoV-OC43 spike overlapping peptide pool stimulation. These receptors all come from a human donor who received a COVID-19 vaccine.

The V gene is TRBV2, the J gene TRBJ1-6, with TRBD1 as a possible D gene (5 bases). V was cut by 6 bases and J by 8 bases, with 11 bases left in between. Per germline, CDR1 SNHLY and CDR2 FYNNEI. This CDR3 spans 13 amino acids. CDR3 DNA sequence: TGTGCCAGCAGGCCGGGGCGGGATTCACCCCTCCACTTT. Translating it yields CASRPGRDSPLHF. The full variable domain, in which reference TRBV2 and TRBJ1-6 provide the parts outside the CDR3, is EPEVTQTPSHQVTQMGQEVILRCVPISNHLYFYWYRQILGQKVEFLVSFYNNEISEKSEIFDDQFSVERPDGSNFTLKIRSTKLEDSAMYFCASRPGRDSPLHFGNGTRLTVT.

V gene TRBV5-1 combines with J gene TRBJ1-1; TRBD1 is a possible D gene (5 bases). Trimming took 5 bases from V and 1 from J, leaving 15 bases between them. Germline CDR1 and CDR2: SGHRS and YFSETQ. The CDR3 extends over 15 amino acids. DNA for the CDR3: TGCGCCAGCAGTTACGGTCTGGGGCCGAACACTGAAGCTTTCTTT. This gives the protein CASSYGLGPNTEAFF.

The rearrangement joins TRBV5-1 to TRBJ1-4; TRBD1 is a possible D gene (5 bases). This CDR3 has 16 residues. The V gene lost 6 bases and the J gene lost 4 bases, with 19 bases spanning the gap. CDR1 and CDR2 (germline): SGHRS, YFSETQ. The CDR3 DNA follows: TGCGCCAGCACGGCCTCCCAGGGAGGCTTTAATGAAAAACTGTTTTTT. Translation gives CASTASQGGFNEKLFF.

V gene TRBV25-1 combines with J gene TRBJ2-4, with D unresolved. Germline values: CDR1 MGHDK, CDR2 SYGVNS. This CDR3 region has 11 residues. The V end was cut by 3 bases, the J end by 8 bases, with 5 bases between. Written as DNA, the CDR3 is TGTGCCAGCAGTGATCGGTACATTCAGTACTTC. It translates to CASSDRYIQYF.

The genes are TRBV7-2 and TRBJ2-1; D uncertain. Trimming took 8 bases from V and 0 from J, leaving 14 bases between them. The CDR3 length is 15 residues. Germline CDR1 SGHTA, CDR2 FQGNSA. CDR3 protein: CASATYWFSYNEQFF. The CDR3 DNA is TGTGCCAGCGCAACCTACTGGTTCTCCTACAATGAGCAGTTCTTC.

The rearrangement links TRBV7-3 to TRBJ2-3, with 15 nucleotides matching TRBD2. Per the germline V gene, CDR1 is SGHTA and CDR2 is FQGTGA. The CDR3 contains 17 residues. V lost 4 bases to trimming and J lost 5 bases; unmatched junction nucleotides: 7. CDR3 bases: TGTGCCAGCAGCTCCGGACTAGCGGGGGGGTCGGTAGATACGCAGTATTTT. It yields the protein CASSSGLAGGSVDTQYF.

This clone was recorded a few times. The chain is built from TRBV4-2 and TRBJ2-4; the match to TRBD1 covers 7 bases. Germline CDR1 and CDR2: LGHNA and YNFKEQ. V dropped 0 bases and J dropped 0; count of bases not matched to a gene: 8. The CDR3 extends over 18 amino acids. CDR3 DNA sequence: TGTGCCAGCAGCCAAGATAGGGGGACAGTCCTAGCCAAAAACATTCAGTACTTC. Its translation: CASSQDRGTVLAKNIQYF.

The genes are TRBV19 and TRBJ1-4; TRBD1 matches at 8 bases. J gave up 7 bases and V 6 bases, and 7 bases lay outside the gene matches. CDR1 is LNHDA and CDR2 is SQIVND in the germline V gene (reference sequence). The CDR3 length is 14 residues. CDR3 bases: TGTGCCAGTAGAGATGACAGGGGAACTGAAAAACTGTTTTTT. Its protein product is CASRDDRGTEKLFF. Combining the CDR3 with reference TRBV19 and TRBJ1-4 gives the whole variable domain DGGITQSPKYLFRKEGQNVTLSCEQNLNHDAMYWYRQDPGQGLRLIYYSQIVNDFQKGDIAEGYSVSREKKESFPLTVTSAQKNPTAFYLCASRDDRGTEKLFFGSGTQLSVL.

The V and J genes are TRBV6-4 and TRBJ1-5; D not certain. CDR3 length equals 11 residues. Germline CDR1 MRHNA, CDR2 SNTAGT. Trimming removed 2 bases from V and 6 bases from J, with 2 bases in between. The CDR3 protein is CASSDGQPQHF. CDR3 DNA sequence: TGTGCCAGCAGTGACGGTCAGCCCCAGCATTTT.

This clone has only a few counts. This chain's CDR3 is CASSSQGFSGNTIYF. CDR3 nucleotides: TGTGCCAGCAGTTCACAGGGGTTCTCTGGAAACACCATATATTTT. This chain uses TRBV7-2 with TRBJ1-3; 7 positions match TRBD1. In germline, CDR1 is SGHTA, CDR2 FQGNSA. The CDR3 totals 15 residues. V trimming: 6 bases; J trimming: 0 bases; junction bases outside the gene matches: 5. Based on the CDR3 plus reference TRBV7-2 and TRBJ1-3, the full variable domain is GAGVSQSPSNKVTEKGKDVELRCDPISGHTALYWYRQSLGQGLEFLIYFQGNSAPDKSGLPSDRFSAERTGGSVSTLTIQRTQQEDSAVYLCASSSQGFSGNTIYFGEGSWLTVV.

The chain joins TRBV5-4 to TRBJ1-4, with D possibly matching TRBD1 (6 bases). Germline V gene lookup returns CDR1 SGHNT and CDR2 YYREEE (reference sequence). V lost 4 bases and J 11 bases, leaving 18 bases between the germline ends. The CDR3 totals 14 residues. The CDR3 DNA reads as TGTGCCAGCAGCCTTCCGGGGGGGGCGGCCAAACTGTTTTTT. It encodes CASSLPGGAAKLFF.

This clone was detected only a few times. The chain is built from TRBV20-1 and TRBJ2-7; no definite D call. The germline gives CDR1 DFQATT, CDR2 SNEGSKA (reference sequence). This CDR3 has 10 amino acids. CDR3 nucleotide sequence: TGCACCCAGTCACACTACGAGCAGTACGTC. It is translated as CTQSHYEQYV.

The chain carries TRBV7-2 and TRBJ2-5, with TRBD2 matching over 9 bases. The CDR3 spans 14 residues. In germline, CDR1 is SGHTA, CDR2 FQGNSA. V shed 5 bases, J shed 5 bases, and the junction held 6 bases outside the gene matches. The CDR3 loop reads CASSVGLAIETQYF. The CDR3 nucleotides are TGTGCCAGCAGCGTTGGACTAGCGATCGAGACCCAGTACTTC.

This chain links TRBV21-1 with TRBJ2-2. TRBV21-1 is listed as a pseudogene. The CDR3 is made up of 15 amino acids. CDR3 protein: CASSPPGALTGELFF. The CDR3 DNA follows: TGTGCCAGCAGCCCTCCGGGGGCGTTGACCGGGGAGCTGTTTTTT.

V gene TRBV19 combines with J gene TRBJ1-2; the D is unclear. Per the germline V gene, CDR1 is LNHDA and CDR2 is SQIVND (reference sequence). V was trimmed by 5 bases and J by 7 bases, leaving 17 bases between them. The CDR3 is 14 amino acids. The CDR3 DNA is TGTGCCAGTAGTGACCTTATGGGCGACGGTGGCTACACCTTC. It yields the protein CASSDLMGDGGYTF.

The V and J genes are TRBV3-1 (or the pseudogene TRBV3-2) and TRBJ1-5; no reliable D call. The CDR3 is made up of 16 amino acids. Between the trimmed V and J ends, which lost 5 bases and 0 bases, there was a span of 14 bases. CDR1 and CDR2 (germline): LGHDT, YNNKEL (reference sequence). The CDR3 region has the DNA TGTGCCAGCAGCTCAAGTGCGGCTAATAGCAATCAGCCCCAGCATTTT. Protein sequence: CASSSSAANSNQPQHF.

The J gene is TRBJ1-1, the V gene TRBV7-2; weak D call: TRBD1 (6 bases). V shed 5 bases and J shed 6 bases, with 13 bases lying between them. Germline CDR1 SGHTA, CDR2 FQGNSA. CDR3 length: 13 amino acids. CDR3 DNA: TGTGCCAGCAGCGCCCACAGGGATTCTGAAGCTTTCTTT. It is translated as CASSAHRDSEAFF.

The chain carries TRBV24-1 and TRBJ2-1; possibly TRBD2 for D (5 bases). This CDR3 comprises 14 residues. V shed 9 bases and J shed 7 bases, with 18 bases lying between them. The V gene's germline CDR1 is KGHDR and CDR2 SFDVKD. CDR3 DNA sequence: TGTGCCACCGGTACTTTGGGTCGGGAAAATGAGCAGTTCTTC. Its translation: CATGTLGRENEQFF.

The chain joins TRBV6-5 to TRBJ1-2; TRBD1 matches 9 bases. The V gene end was trimmed by 3 bases and the J gene end by 2 bases; junction bases not matched to a gene: 4. The CDR3 extends over 15 amino acids. Germline V gene lookup returns CDR1 MNHEY and CDR2 SVGAGI. CDR3 sequence reads: CASSYNGQGNYGYTF. The CDR3 region has the DNA TGTGCCAGCAGTTATAATGGACAGGGGAACTATGGCTACACCTTC.

This chain joins TRBV5-6 and TRBJ2-6; tentative D call: TRBD2 (6 bases). Germline values: CDR1 SGHDT, CDR2 YYEEEE. The CDR3 spans 16 residues. V lost 1 base and J 1 base, leaving 9 bases between the germline ends. CDR3 in DNA: TGTGCCAGCAGCTTGCGGACTACATCTGGGGCCAACGTCCTGACTTTC. Its translation is CASSLRTTSGANVLTF.

The chain uses TRBV12-3 or TRBV12-4 and TRBJ1-1; no firm D call. CDR3 length: 13 amino acids. The ends were cut back, 3 bases at V and 5 bases at J, with 10 bases in the middle. Written as DNA, the CDR3 is TGTGCCAGCAGTTTGGCCAGTCATACTGAAGCTTTCTTT. Its translation: CASSLASHTEAFF.

This clone came up a few times. The V gene is TRBV6-6, the J gene TRBJ2-7; the match to TRBD2 covers 14 bases. This CDR3 is 15 amino acids long. Germline CDR1 MNHNY, CDR2 SVGAGI (reference sequence). Germline trimming cut 6 bases from V and 2 bases from J; bases unmatched to any gene: 3. Written as DNA, the CDR3 is TGTGCCAGCAGCTGGACTAGCGGGGGGACCTACGAGCAGTACGTC. It encodes CASSWTSGGTYEQYV.

The chain joins TRBV19 to TRBJ1-5; D is undetermined. CDR1 LNHDA and CDR2 SQIVND come from the germline V gene (reference sequence). Trimming removed 2 bases at V and 0 bases at J, with 8 bases between. There are 15 residues in the CDR3. CDR3 sequence (DNA): TGTGCCAGTAGTATATCAAGGTATAGCAATCAGCCCCAGCATTTT. Its translation is CASSISRYSNQPQHF.

The genes are TRBV11-1 and TRBJ2-7, with TRBD1 as a possible D gene (6 bases). Germline CDR1 SGHAT, CDR2 FQDESV (reference sequence). V gave up 5 bases and J gave up 9 bases, with 17 bases separating them. The CDR3 has 13 residues. The CDR3 reads CASSQVDSTMQYV. The CDR3 bases are TGTGCCAGCAGCCAAGTGGACAGCACCATGCAGTACGTC.

The gene calls are TRBV10-1 and TRBJ2-4, with D possibly TRBD2 on 6 matching bases. The CDR3 runs 16 residues. Per the germline V gene, CDR1 is WNHNN and CDR2 is SYGVQD (reference sequence). V lost 11 bases and J lost 0, with 20 bases in between. DNA of the CDR3: TGCGCCCGCCTAACGCTCGGAGGGGCAGCCAAAAACATTCAGTACTTC. Translation gives CARLTLGGAAKNIQYF.

This sequence joins TRBV7-3 and TRBJ2-6; D possibly corresponds to TRBD1 (6 bases). Germline V gene lookup returns CDR1 SGHTA and CDR2 FQGTGA. Deletions cut 5 bases from V and 5 bases from J, with 13 bases between. The CDR3 is 15 residues long. The CDR3 nucleotides read TGTGCCAGCAGCCTCGTCGGGGACAGGGCCAACGTCCTGACTTTC. This codes for CASSLVGDRANVLTF. Full variable domain (remainder filled in from reference TRBV7-3 and TRBJ2-6): GAGVSQTPSNKVTEKGKYVELRCDPISGHTALYWYRQSLGQGPEFLIYFQGTGAADDSGLPNDRFFAVRPEGSVSTLKIQRTERGDSAVYLCASSLVGDRANVLTFGAGSRLTVL.

This clone showed up just a few times. The V and J genes are TRBV7-9 and TRBJ1-2, with D tentatively TRBD1 (5 bases). Per the germline V gene, CDR1 is SEHNR and CDR2 is FQNEAQ (reference sequence). Deletions cut 1 base from V and 4 bases from J, with 10 bases between. The CDR3 has 14 residues. Written as DNA, the CDR3 is TGTGCCAGCAGCTTAGAGACAGCCTCCTATGGCTACACCTTC. It specifies CASSLETASYGYTF. The full variable domain, its missing parts supplied by reference TRBV7-9 and TRBJ1-2, is DTGVSQNPRHKITKRGQNVTFRCDPISEHNRLYWYRQTLGQGPEFLTYFQNEAQLEKSRLLSDRFSAERPKGSFSTLEIQRTEQGDSAMYLCASSLETASYGYTFGSGTRLTVV.

This chain joins TRBV6-6 and TRBJ2-5, with D perhaps matching TRBD1 or TRBD2 (6 bases each). V was shortened by 1 base and J by 4 bases, with 10 bases between the two germline ends. CDR3 length equals 14 residues. In germline, CDR1 is MNHNY, CDR2 SVGAGI (reference sequence). Written as DNA, the CDR3 is TGTGCCAGCAGTTACTGGGGGGCCGGAGAGACCCAGTACTTC. Translating it yields CASSYWGAGETQYF.

V usage is TRBV7-2 and J usage is TRBJ1-2, with 7 bases aligning to TRBD1. With 5 bases clipped from V and 4 bases from J, the junction kept 10 bases outside the gene matches. Germline CDR1 and CDR2: SGHTA and FQGNSA. CDR3 length: 15 amino acids. CDR3 in DNA: TGTGCCAGCAGCCCACGACAGGGTCAGACCTATGGCTACACCTTC. Protein product: CASSPRQGQTYGYTF. Supplemented by reference TRBV7-2 and TRBJ1-2, the full variable domain reads GAGVSQSPSNKVTEKGKDVELRCDPISGHTALYWYRQSLGQGLEFLIYFQGNSAPDKSGLPSDRFSAERTGGSVSTLTIQRTQQEDSAVYLCASSPRQGQTYGYTFGSGTRLTVV.

The chain carries TRBV9 and TRBJ2-3, with 8 bases that match TRBD2. Germline V gives CDR1 SGDLS, CDR2 YYNGEE. The CDR3 sequence is 17 residues long. Trimming at V came to 2 bases and at J to 0 bases, leaving 8 bases not matched to a gene. CDR3 region: CASSVATLAGSTDTQYF. DNA for the CDR3: TGTGCCAGCAGCGTCGCCACCTTAGCGGGGAGCACAGATACGCAGTATTTT.

This clone was detected a few times. This chain connects TRBV24-1 to TRBJ2-2; TRBD2 agrees at 9 bases. The CDR3 consists of 18 residues. Looked up from germline, CDR1 is KGHDR and CDR2 is SFDVKD. V lost 5 bases, J lost 0 bases, and 9 bases stayed unmatched. The CDR3 DNA reads TGTGCCACCAGTGTGTCTAGCGGGGACACCACGAACACCGGGGAGCTGTTTTTT. This gives the protein CATSVSSGDTTNTGELFF.

The chain combines TRBV11-3 with TRBJ2-3; tentative D call: TRBD2 (5 bases). V was cut by 5 bases and J by 6 bases, with 15 bases left in between. CDR3 length: 14 residues. CDR1 is SGHNT and CDR2 is YENEEA in the germline V gene. In DNA form, the CDR3 reads TGTGCCAGCAGCCCCATACTAGGGAGCGATACGCAGTATTTT. Amino acids: CASSPILGSDTQYF.